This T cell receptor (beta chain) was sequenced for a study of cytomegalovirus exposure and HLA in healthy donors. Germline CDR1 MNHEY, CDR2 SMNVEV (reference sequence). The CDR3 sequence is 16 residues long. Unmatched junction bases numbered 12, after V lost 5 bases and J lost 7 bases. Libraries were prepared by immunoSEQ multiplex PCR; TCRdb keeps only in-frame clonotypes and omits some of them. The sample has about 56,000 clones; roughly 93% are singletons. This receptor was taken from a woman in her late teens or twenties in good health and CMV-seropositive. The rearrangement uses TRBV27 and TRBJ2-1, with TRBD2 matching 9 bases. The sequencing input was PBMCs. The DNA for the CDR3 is TGTGCCAGCAGTCCCCAACCGGGACTAGCAGCGAATGAGCAGTTCTTC. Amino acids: CASSPQPGLAANEQFF.